The 4 T cell receptor beta chains given below trace back to one sample, sequenced in a study of identical twins. One entry per CDR3 protein, called by TCRdb with MiXCR from the 5' RACE reads. This table holds 410,000 or so distinct CDR3 sequences, about 18% found once. The material sequenced was naive T cells sorted from blood. The receptors derive from a man aged 50-59 years in good health.

This clonotype was seen only once. The genes are TRBV19 and TRBJ2-7, with a weak D call TRBD2 (6 bases). Germline V CDR1 and CDR2: LNHDA, SQIVND (reference sequence). Trimming cost V 3 bases and J 0 bases, with 9 bases left between them. The CDR3 has 14 residues. CDR3 loop: CASSMGTGSYEQYF. Here the CDR3 DNA reads TGTGCCAGTAGTATGGGGACTGGCTCCTACGAGCAGTACTTC.

The rearrangement joins TRBV5-1 to TRBJ2-1; D possibly corresponds to TRBD1 (6 bases). CDR1 is SGHRS and CDR2 is YFSETQ in the germline V gene. The CDR3 sequence is 13 residues long. The V gene lost 10 bases and the J gene lost 7 bases, with 18 bases spanning the gap. CDR3 sequence reads: CASRGVEWNEQFF. For the CDR3, the DNA is TGCGCCTCCAGGGGCGTCGAGTGGAATGAGCAGTTCTTC.

The chain carries TRBV4-1 and TRBJ2-7, with 10 bases matching TRBD2. CDR3 length equals 15 residues. The junction had 4 bases not matched to a gene; V was cut back by 3 bases and J by 2 bases. From germline, CDR1 is MGHRA and CDR2 YSYEKL. CDR3 protein: CASSHLSGGPYEQYF. CDR3 in DNA: TGCGCCAGCAGCCATCTTAGCGGGGGGCCCTACGAGCAGTACTTC.

In this sample, this clonotype turned up many times. The chain links TRBV6-2 or TRBV6-3 to TRBJ2-2; weak D call: TRBD2 (6 bases). CDR1 is MNHEY, CDR2 SVGEGT, per germline. With 2 bases removed from V and 6 bases from J, the gap between germline ends came to 13 bases. The CDR3 extends over 15 amino acids. CDR3 sequence (DNA): TGTGCCAGCAGTTACGGAGGGGCAGGCCCCGGGGAGCTGTTTTTT. It codes for CASSYGGAGPGELFF.